This TCR beta chain was obtained from a study of beta chain features in type 1 diabetes. CDR3 length: 15 amino acids. Trimming stripped 0 bases from V and 7 bases from J, with 13 bases between. CDR1 is MGHRA and CDR2 is YSYEKL in the germline V gene. Whole-study results and caveats: Type 1 diabetes patients had fewer VDJ junction insertions and more deletions.

TCRB transcripts that were expressed got sequenced, as all of the isolated RNA had been reverse transcribed. Here immunoSEQ multiplex PCR was the method, and the copy in TCRdb shows in-frame clones only, minus some. In the table there are 200,000 to 300,000 clones, 25% to 35% of which are singletons. A remark on this clone: The antigen is not known.

The chain joins TRBV4-1 to TRBJ2-1, with D perhaps matching TRBD2 (6 bases). The sample comprised central memory CD4+ T cells from blood. This sequence originates from a man aged 25-40 years in good health. CDR3 protein: CASSQDGTGRNEQFF. The DNA of the CDR3 is TGCGCCAGCAGCCAAGATGGGACTGGGCGGAATGAGCAGTTCTTC.